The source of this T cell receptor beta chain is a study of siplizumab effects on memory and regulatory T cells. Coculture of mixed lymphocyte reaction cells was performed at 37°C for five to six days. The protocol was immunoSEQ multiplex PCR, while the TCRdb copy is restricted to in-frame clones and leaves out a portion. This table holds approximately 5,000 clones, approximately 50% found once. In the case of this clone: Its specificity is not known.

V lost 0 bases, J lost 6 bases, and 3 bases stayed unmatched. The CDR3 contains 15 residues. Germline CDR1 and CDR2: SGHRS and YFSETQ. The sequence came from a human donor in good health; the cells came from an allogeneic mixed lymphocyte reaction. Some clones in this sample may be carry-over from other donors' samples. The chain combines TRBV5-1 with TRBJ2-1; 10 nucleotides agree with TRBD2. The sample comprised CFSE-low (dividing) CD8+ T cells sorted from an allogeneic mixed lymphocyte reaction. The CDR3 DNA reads TGCGCCAGCAGCTTGGATCCTAGCGGGGGCAATGAGCAGTTCTTC. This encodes CASSLDPSGGNEQFF.